A selection of T cell receptor beta chains follows, all from one sample in a study of spatial heterogeneity in lung cancer. Using its own MiXCR run on the 5' RACE reads, TCRdb lists one record per CDR3 protein. The sample has about 23,000 distinct CDR3 sequences, about 3.3% seen once; the top ten hold around 30%. Sequenced material: PBMCs, taken at surgery. These receptor sequences come from a female donor with early-stage non-small cell lung cancer. Each CDR3 is given with its conserved first and last residue. The D gene is left open where the match is weak. The size of a clone is reported for some rows only, either as once, few or many, or as a class for expanded clones.

V	D	J	size	DNA	CDR3
TRBV28	.	TRBJ1-1	medium-sized	TGTGCCAGCAGTCCCCAAGGCGGGAACACTGAAGCTTTCTTT	CASSPQGGNTEAFF
TRBV20-1	TRBD1	TRBJ1-1	.	TGCAGGCTCCGGGACAGTAAAAAGAACACTGAAGCTTTCTTT	CRLRDSKKNTEAFF
TRBV27	.	TRBJ2-1	.	TGTGCCAGCAGTTTTTGGCAGGCCTCCAATGAGCAGTTCTTC	CASSFWQASNEQFF
TRBV11-2	TRBD2	TRBJ2-1	many	TGTGCCAGCAGCCCCACGCCGGGACTAGCGGCTTACAATGAGCAGTTCTTC	CASSPTPGLAAYNEQFF
TRBV6-5	TRBD2	TRBJ2-3	many	TGTGCCAGCAGCAACGACGCGAAGACTAGCGGGAGGGCAGATACGCAGTATTTT	CASSNDAKTSGRADTQYF
TRBV29-1	TRBD2	TRBJ2-2	many	TGCAGCCCTGAGCTAGCGGGAGGAAACACCGGGGAGCTGTTTTTT	CSPELAGGNTGELFF
TRBV11-2	TRBD2	TRBJ2-1	many	TGTGCCAGCAGCGTCAGACTAGCGGGAGTACTTAGCTCCTACAATGAGCAGTTCTTC	CASSVRLAGVLSSYNEQFF
TRBV29-1	.	TRBJ2-5	medium-sized	TGCAGCGTTGAAGTGGGGTGGGAAGAGACCCAGTACTTC	CSVEVGWEETQYF
TRBV7-2	TRBD2	TRBJ2-7	many	TGTGCCAGCAGCTTAGAGGCTAGCGGGAGTTTCCTCTACGAGCAGTACTTC	CASSLEASGSFLYEQYF
TRBV12-3/TRBV12-4	TRBD2	TRBJ2-7	many	TGTGCCAGCAGCCATACACGACTAGCCAGAGGCGAGCAGTACTTC	CASSHTRLARGEQYF
TRBV7-6	.	TRBJ2-3	.	TGTGCCAGCAGCCCAACCCCGGGACTGAGGGTAGATACGCAGTATTTT	CASSPTPGLRVDTQYF
TRBV4-2	.	TRBJ2-1	few	TGTGCCAGCAGCCAAGAGGGGAAGGAGTTCTTC	CASSQEGKEFF
TRBV10-2	TRBD2	TRBJ2-1	many	TGCGCCAGCAAACCGGGACTAGCGGCCCAGGGGGAGCAGTTCTTC	CASKPGLAAQGEQFF
TRBV3-1	TRBD2	TRBJ2-7	many	TGTGCCAGCAGCCAAGATCCCTCTAGCGGGCCCCGGCAGTACTTC	CASSQDPSSGPRQYF
TRBV4-2	TRBD2	TRBJ2-7	many	TGTGCCAGCAGCCAAGAACTAGCGGGATACTACGAGCAGTACTTC	CASSQELAGYYEQYF
TRBV30	.	TRBJ2-7	many	TGTGCCTGGAGTAAGGGGGAGGTTTCCTACGAGCAGTACTTC	CAWSKGEVSYEQYF
TRBV20-1	.	TRBJ2-7	many	TGCAGTGCCGATAAGGGACGTCTCTCCTACGAGCAGTACTTC	CSADKGRLSYEQYF
TRBV27	.	TRBJ2-3	many	TGTGCCAGCAGTTTAGTTGTTACCGGGAGCACAGATACGCAGTATTTT	CASSLVVTGSTDTQYF
TRBV5-1	TRBD1	TRBJ1-5	many	TGCGCCAGCAGCTTCCGGACAGGTGGGCAGCCCCAGCATTTT	CASSFRTGGQPQHF
TRBV27	TRBD1	TRBJ1-5	many	TGTGCCAGCAGTTTATACGCAGGGGGCGCGGATCAGCCCCAGCATTTT	CASSLYAGGADQPQHF
TRBV7-9	TRBD1	TRBJ1-4	.	TGTGCCAGCAGCTTCCCCGAACAGGGGACCACTGCAGAGGGGGAAAAACTGTTTTTT	CASSFPEQGTTAEGEKLFF
TRBV9	.	TRBJ1-2	many	TGTGCCAGCAGCGAAGGGGATTTTTATGGCTACACCTTC	CASSEGDFYGYTF
TRBV30	TRBD1	TRBJ1-6	many	TGTGCCTGGAGAGGACAGGGGAGTTCACCCCTCCACTTT	CAWRGQGSSPLHF
TRBV10-1	.	TRBJ2-1	many	TGCGCCAGCAGTGATTCGCCTAGCGAATTCAATGAGCAGTTCTTC	CASSDSPSEFNEQFF
TRBV5-3	TRBD2	TRBJ2-3	few	TGTGCCAGAAGCTTGTACCTAGCGGGAGCAGATACGCAGTATTTT	CARSLYLAGADTQYF
TRBV5-1	.	TRBJ2-2	many	TGCGCCAGCAGCCGGTCGGTTCCCGGGGAGCTGTTTTTT	CASSRSVPGELFF
TRBV12-3/TRBV12-4	.	TRBJ2-1	many	TGTGCCAGCACCCCCGTCGGAGTAGCTAGGTACAATGAGCAGTTCTTC	CASTPVGVARYNEQFF
TRBV18	.	TRBJ2-2	many	TGTGCCAGCTCACCACCGCCGGGGTGGGCGGACACCGGGGAGCTGTTTTTT	CASSPPPGWADTGELFF
TRBV6-1	.	TRBJ1-1	many	TGTGCCAGCAGCCTGTCTCTGAACACTGAAGCTTTCTTT	CASSLSLNTEAFF
TRBV7-9	.	TRBJ2-1	few	TGTGCCAGTTTGGGTTACAATGAGCAGTTCTTC	CASLGYNEQFF
TRBV20-1	TRBD1	TRBJ2-7	many	TGCAGTGCTAATTTAGGGACAGGCGGCTACGAGCAGTACTTC	CSANLGTGGYEQYF
TRBV20-1	TRBD1	TRBJ2-7	many	TGCAGTGCTACTCCCCGACAGGGGGTCGTGTTGGAGCAGTACTTC	CSATPRQGVVLEQYF
TRBV19	TRBD2	TRBJ2-1	many	TGTGCCAGTAGTCCCCGGGGACTAGCGGGGAGGAATGAGCAGTTCTTC	CASSPRGLAGRNEQFF
TRBV28	.	TRBJ1-6	many	TGTGCCAGCAGTTCGACCGGGACTTCACCCCTCCACTTT	CASSSTGTSPLHF
TRBV11-2	TRBD2	TRBJ2-1	many	TGTGCCAGCGCGAGGTTAGCGGGAGTCAATGAGCAGTTCTTC	CASARLAGVNEQFF
TRBV7-9	.	TRBJ1-1	many	TGTGCCAGCAGCACTACGGGCCTAGGTGGGGGCCCTGAAGCTTTCTTT	CASSTTGLGGGPEAFF
TRBV14	TRBD1	TRBJ2-7	.	TGTGCCAGCAGCCCCCGGGACAGGCCCTACGAGCAGTACTTC	CASSPRDRPYEQYF
TRBV6-2/TRBV6-3	.	TRBJ1-4	many	TGTGCCAGCAGTAACGGTCAAGAAAAACTGTTTTTT	CASSNGQEKLFF
TRBV4-1	.	TRBJ2-7	many	TGCGCCAGCAGCCAAGATCTGGCTAGGGGATCCTACGAGCAGTACTTC	CASSQDLARGSYEQYF
TRBV7-3	TRBD2	TRBJ2-3	many	TGTGCCAGCAGCCTTAGCGGGAGGGCCACAGATACGCAGTATTTT	CASSLSGRATDTQYF
TRBV5-1	.	TRBJ2-1	many	TGCGCCAGCAGCTTGGCGGGGCGCCCTGGAGGGAATGAGCAGTTCTTC	CASSLAGRPGGNEQFF
TRBV10-1	.	TRBJ2-3	many	TGCGCCAGCAGTAGACTAGTCACAGATACGCAGTATTTT	CASSRLVTDTQYF
TRBV6-5	.	TRBJ2-1	many	TGTGCCACCCGGGAGTGGAATGAGCAGTTCTTC	CATREWNEQFF
TRBV12-3/TRBV12-4	.	TRBJ2-7	many	TGTGCCAGCAGCCGGACGTGGGCCTGGAGCTCCTACGAGCAGTACTTC	CASSRTWAWSSYEQYF
TRBV4-2	.	TRBJ1-1	many	TGTGCCAGCAGCCAAGATACGGACACTGAAGCTTTCTTT	CASSQDTDTEAFF
TRBV19	TRBD2	TRBJ2-1	.	TGTGCCAGTAGTCCTTCTGGCGGGAGGTCTTACAATGAGCAGTTCTTC	CASSPSGGRSYNEQFF
TRBV24-1	TRBD2	TRBJ2-5	many	TGTGCCACCAGTGCAGCGGGAGAGAGTCAGGAGACCCAGTACTTC	CATSAAGESQETQYF
TRBV11-2	TRBD2	TRBJ2-1	few	TGTGCCAGCAGCTTAGAGCCTAGCGGGTTTGAGCAGTTCTTC	CASSLEPSGFEQFF
TRBV2	TRBD2	TRBJ2-7	many	TGTGCCAGCGGCGGGGGGCAGCAGTACTTC	CASGGGQQYF
TRBV6-6	TRBD1	TRBJ1-2	many	TGTGCCAGCAGTTATTCCCCAGGGGGTAACTATGGCTACACCTTC	CASSYSPGGNYGYTF
TRBV4-1	.	TRBJ2-5	many	TGCGCCAGCAGCACCACCTGGCAGGGGAGGCAAGAGACCCAGTACTTC	CASSTTWQGRQETQYF
TRBV24-1	TRBD2	TRBJ2-3	many	TGTGCCACCAGTGATTGGACTAGCGGGAGCACAGATACGCAGTATTTT	CATSDWTSGSTDTQYF
TRBV14	.	TRBJ2-5	many	TGTGCCAGCAGCTCGGGGGGCAGTCGACAAGAGACCCAGTACTTC	CASSSGGSRQETQYF